This passage covers 25 T cell receptor beta chains from one sample sequenced in a study of CD8 T cells in ankylosing spondylitis. These receptors' antigens are unknown. Regarding the study as a whole: Characteristic of ankylosing spondylitis blood, it appeared, was a TCR beta motif comprising fewer than 10 highly homologous variants.

From the 5' RACE reads, TCRdb called clonotypes with MiXCR, one entry per CDR3 protein. The sample has hundreds of thousands of distinct CDR3 sequences; around 11% are singletons. The sample taken for sequencing was blood, either unsorted or a sorted T cell fraction (not recorded which). The origin of the receptors is a male donor with ankylosing spondylitis.

The rearrangement joins TRBV6-2 or TRBV6-3 to TRBJ2-7, with D hard to call. Trimming cost V 6 bases and J 2 bases, with 14 bases left between them. Germline CDR1 and CDR2: MNHEY and SVGEGT. This CDR3 has 14 residues. This chain's CDR3 is CASRDPGGTYEQYF. CDR3 DNA sequence: TGTGCCAGCAGAGATCCGGGTGGGACCTACGAGCAGTACTTC.

The genes are TRBV21-1 and TRBJ2-3; the D call of TRBD2 is as the table states it, not checked on the DNA. TRBV21-1 is recorded as a pseudogene. The CDR3 runs to 17 residues. CDR3 sequence (DNA): TGTGCCAGCAGGGCAGGAGGGGCACCAGATACCACAGATACGCAGTATTTT. Protein product: CASRAGGAPDTTDTQYF.

This clonotype was observed many times. J is TRBJ1-5 and V is TRBV12-3 or TRBV12-4; D perhaps matches TRBD1 (6 bases). This CDR3 region has 16 residues. Trimming pared 6 bases from V and 6 bases from J, leaving 21 bases between. CDR3 region: CASRSLPGHRAQPQHF. CDR3 nucleotide sequence: TGTGCCAGCAGGTCACTTCCGGGACATAGGGCTCAGCCCCAGCATTTT.

This clonotype occurred a few times. V usage is TRBV6-1 and J usage is TRBJ2-7; TRBD1 matches at 10 bases. Unmatched junction bases numbered 10, after V lost 6 bases and J lost 2 bases. There are 16 residues in the CDR3. Looked up from germline, CDR1 is MNHNS and CDR2 is SASEGT. CDR3 residues: CASSHIRDRGTYEQYF. The CDR3 nucleotides are TGTGCCAGCAGCCATATCCGGGACAGGGGAACCTACGAGCAGTACTTC.

This sequence joins TRBV6-2 or TRBV6-3 and TRBJ1-5; no clear D gene. Trimming shortened V by 6 bases and J by 9 bases, and 18 bases separated the two germline ends. Germline V CDR1 and CDR2: MNHEY, SVGEGT. The CDR3 runs 14 residues. Written as DNA, the CDR3 is TGTGCCAGCAGCAACAGCCTTCTAGGTGGGCCCCAGCATTTT. Residues: CASSNSLLGGPQHF.

This clonotype was seen a few times. The chain is built from TRBV20-1 and TRBJ1-1; the D is unclear. Germline lookup yields CDR1 DFQATT and CDR2 SNEGSKA (reference sequence). The length of the CDR3 is 13 residues. Trimming took off 6 bases at V and 0 bases at J, with 11 bases between the two ends. CDR3 sequence (DNA): TGCAGTGCACCGAGCCTCATGAACACTGAAGCTTTCTTT. This gives the protein CSAPSLMNTEAFF.

The gene calls are TRBV9 and TRBJ1-4, with no clear D. The length of the CDR3 is 15 residues. V dropped 7 bases and J dropped 0 bases, with 13 bases sitting between them. Germline-derived CDR1 and CDR2 are SGDLS and YYNGEE. The CDR3 spells CASGRIDATNEKLFF. Written as DNA, the CDR3 is TGTGCCAGCGGGAGGATAGATGCAACTAATGAAAAACTGTTTTTT.

The CDR3 DNA reads TGTGCCAGCAGATCTACAGGACAGCCCCAGCATTTT. It yields the protein CASRSTGQPQHF. The rearrangement links TRBV6-2 or TRBV6-3 to TRBJ1-5; the D gene is possibly TRBD1 (5 bases). Trimming took 6 bases from V and 7 from J, leaving 10 bases between them. The germline V gene encodes CDR1 MNHEY and CDR2 SVGEGT. The CDR3 sequence is 12 residues long.

This clonotype was counted at least ten times. The rearrangement joins TRBV20-1 to TRBJ1-4, with unresolved D. V was shortened by 4 bases and J by 8 bases, with 5 bases between the two germline ends. The CDR3 consists of 10 residues. Germline lookup yields CDR1 DFQATT and CDR2 SNEGSKA (reference sequence). The CDR3 coding sequence is TGCAGTGCTAAAAGCGAAAAACTGTTTTTT. This encodes CSAKSEKLFF.

V usage is TRBV9 and J usage is TRBJ2-7, with D unresolved. Deletions cut 4 bases from V and 5 bases from J, with 16 bases between. The germline gives CDR1 SGDLS, CDR2 YYNGEE. This CDR3 contains 14 residues. The CDR3 bases are TGTGCCAGCAGCCCGCCGGACCGCGGAGACGAGCAGTACTTC. Translating gives CASSPPDRGDEQYF. Full variable domain (outside the CDR3, taken from reference TRBV9 and TRBJ2-7): DSGVTQTPKHLITATGQRVTLRCSPRSGDLSVYWYQQSLDQGLQFLIQYYNGEERAKGNILERFSAQQFPDLHSELNLSSLELGDSALYFCASSPPDRGDEQYFGPGTRLTVT.

This clonotype was detected only a few times. The rearrangement joins TRBV18 to TRBJ1-6; 8 bases fit TRBD1. CDR3 length: 18 amino acids. V lost 3 bases and J lost 3; bases outside the gene matches: 10. CDR1 and CDR2 (germline): KGHSH, LQKENI. The CDR3, as DNA: TGTGCCAGCTCACCCGGACAGGGATTTTCAAACTATAATTCACCCCTCCACTTT. This gives the protein CASSPGQGFSNYNSPLHF.

In its sample, this clonotype was seen many times. The chain couples TRBV5-1 to TRBJ1-1; D call uncertain. CDR3 length: 14 amino acids. The V and J ends lost 1 base and 1 base respectively, with 8 bases between them. Looked up from germline, CDR1 is SGHRS and CDR2 is YFSETQ. The CDR3 region is CASSLTVTNTEAFF. For the CDR3, the DNA is TGCGCCAGCAGCTTGACGGTTACGAACACTGAAGCTTTCTTT.

The chain recombines TRBV4-3 with TRBJ2-3, with 7 bases fitting TRBD1. V lost 2 bases to trimming and J lost 5 bases; unmatched junction nucleotides: 7. CDR1 is LGHNA, CDR2 YSLEER, per germline. The CDR3 consists of 15 residues. CDR3 amino acids: CASSQQRQGGDTQYF. CDR3 in DNA: TGCGCCAGCAGCCAACAGCGACAGGGTGGAGATACGCAGTATTTT.

In its sample, this clonotype was seen many times. The chain links TRBV20-1 to TRBJ1-1; D not certain. The CDR3 extends over 12 amino acids. V lost 4 bases and J 4 bases, leaving 10 bases between the germline ends. Germline V CDR1 and CDR2: DFQATT, SNEGSKA (reference sequence). Written as DNA, the CDR3 is TGCAGTGCTATTCCAGAGCGCACTGAAGCTTTCTTT. Amino acid sequence: CSAIPERTEAFF.

This clonotype was recorded at least ten times. The rearrangement joins TRBV7-2 to TRBJ1-1; D uncertain. Germline CDR1 SGHTA, CDR2 FQGNSA. The length of the CDR3 is 15 residues. With 0 bases removed from V and 0 bases from J, the gap between germline ends came to 8 bases. This CDR3 is CASSLARVVNTEAFF. CDR3 bases: TGTGCCAGCAGCTTAGCGAGGGTGGTGAACACTGAAGCTTTCTTT.

The gene calls are TRBV4-3 and TRBJ1-2; D call uncertain. The V gene's germline CDR1 is LGHNA and CDR2 YSLEER. CDR3 size: 16 residues. V lost 0 bases, J lost 4 bases, and 15 bases lay in between. The CDR3 bases are TGCGCCAGCAGCCAAGAGGCTACTCGGAACTTCTATGGCTACACCTTC. Protein: CASSQEATRNFYGYTF.

This clonotype has a count of ten or more. The rearrangement links TRBV5-1 to TRBJ2-7; either TRBD1 or TRBD2 may fit D (6 bases each). The CDR3 consists of 15 residues. Trimming removed 4 bases from V and 4 bases from J, with 18 bases in between. Germline lookup yields CDR1 SGHRS and CDR2 YFSETQ. The CDR3 DNA is TGCGCCAGCAGCCCTAGGGGGGCCACAGATTACGAGCAGTACTTC. Translating gives CASSPRGATDYEQYF.

J is TRBJ2-5 and V is TRBV20-1; D call uncertain. Trimming took off 5 bases at V and 3 bases at J, with 10 bases between the two ends. The V gene's germline CDR1 is DFQATT and CDR2 SNEGSKA (reference sequence). The CDR3 sequence is 12 residues long. In nucleotides, the CDR3 is TGCAGTGCTCCGGGCTGGGAAGAGACCCAGTACTTC. Translation gives CSAPGWEETQYF.

The rearrangement uses TRBV25-1 and TRBJ2-2, with D perhaps TRBD1 or TRBD2 (6 bases each). From germline, CDR1 is MGHDK and CDR2 SYGVNS. Trimming pared 8 bases from V and 6 bases from J, leaving 19 bases between. The CDR3 is made up of 15 amino acids. The CDR3 nucleotides are TGTGCCAGCGGAGAGTTGGGGGGCGCATCCGGGGAGCTGTTTTTT. It encodes CASGELGGASGELFF.

The chain couples TRBV6-2 or TRBV6-3 to TRBJ2-1; D gene uncertain. The CDR3 runs to 11 residues. Trimming shortened V by 7 bases and J by 10 bases, and 11 bases separated the two germline ends. Per germline, CDR1 MNHEY and CDR2 SVGEGT. CDR3 residues: CASTDGWEQFF. CDR3 DNA: TGTGCCAGCACCGACGGGTGGGAGCAGTTCTTC.

V usage is TRBV5-1 and J usage is TRBJ2-3, with 7 bases identical to TRBD2. This CDR3 is built from 17 residues. J lost 3 bases, V lost 0 bases, and 10 bases had no gene match. The V gene's germline CDR1 is SGHRS and CDR2 YFSETQ. The CDR3 reads CASSLVLTGGLTDTQYF. CDR3 bases: TGCGCCAGCAGCTTGGTCTTGACGGGAGGATTGACAGATACGCAGTATTTT. The variable domain in full, completed from reference TRBV5-1 and TRBJ2-3, reads KAGVTQTPRYLIKTRGQQVTLSCSPISGHRSVSWYQQTPGQGLQFLFEYFSETQRNKGNFPGRFSGRQFSNSRSEMNVSTLELGDSALYLCASSLVLTGGLTDTQYFGPGTRLTVL.

The rearrangement links TRBV10-3 to TRBJ2-1, with TRBD1 matching 9 bases. J gave up 9 bases and V 8 bases, and 5 bases lay outside the gene matches. This CDR3 has 12 residues. The germline V gene has CDR1 ENHRY and CDR2 SYGVKD. This CDR3 is CAIVGQGSEQFF. The CDR3 DNA sequence: TGTGCCATCGTGGGACAGGGCAGTGAGCAGTTCTTC.

This clonotype was counted only a few times. The V call is TRBV4-2, the J call TRBJ2-3, with 8 bases lining up with TRBD2. The V gene's germline CDR1 is LGHNA and CDR2 YNFKEQ. The CDR3 is 17 residues long. Trimming removed 3 bases from V and 2 bases from J; junction bases left unmatched: 10. The CDR3 DNA reads as TGTGCCAGCAGCCATTTTGCTCGCGGGGGGTACACAGATACGCAGTATTTT. This gives the protein CASSHFARGGYTDTQYF.

This clonotype was picked up many times. The chain combines TRBV29-1 with TRBJ2-1; D call uncertain. Trimming left V 6 bases short and J 13 bases short, with 16 bases between. The CDR3 is 11 amino acids. The V gene's germline CDR1 is SQVTM and CDR2 ANQGSEA. CDR3 residues: CSVVYISLQFF. Written as DNA, the CDR3 is TGCAGCGTCGTGTACATCTCACTCCAGTTCTTC.

V and J are TRBV6-2 or TRBV6-3 and TRBJ2-3; TRBD2 aligns across 11 bases. The CDR3 spans 15 residues. J gave up 4 bases and V 7 bases, and 7 bases lay outside the gene matches. Germline CDR1 is MNHEY and CDR2 is SVGEGT. In DNA, the CDR3 is TGTGCCAGCACCCCTAGCGGGAGGTCCCCAGATACGCAGTATTTT. Amino acids: CASTPSGRSPDTQYF.